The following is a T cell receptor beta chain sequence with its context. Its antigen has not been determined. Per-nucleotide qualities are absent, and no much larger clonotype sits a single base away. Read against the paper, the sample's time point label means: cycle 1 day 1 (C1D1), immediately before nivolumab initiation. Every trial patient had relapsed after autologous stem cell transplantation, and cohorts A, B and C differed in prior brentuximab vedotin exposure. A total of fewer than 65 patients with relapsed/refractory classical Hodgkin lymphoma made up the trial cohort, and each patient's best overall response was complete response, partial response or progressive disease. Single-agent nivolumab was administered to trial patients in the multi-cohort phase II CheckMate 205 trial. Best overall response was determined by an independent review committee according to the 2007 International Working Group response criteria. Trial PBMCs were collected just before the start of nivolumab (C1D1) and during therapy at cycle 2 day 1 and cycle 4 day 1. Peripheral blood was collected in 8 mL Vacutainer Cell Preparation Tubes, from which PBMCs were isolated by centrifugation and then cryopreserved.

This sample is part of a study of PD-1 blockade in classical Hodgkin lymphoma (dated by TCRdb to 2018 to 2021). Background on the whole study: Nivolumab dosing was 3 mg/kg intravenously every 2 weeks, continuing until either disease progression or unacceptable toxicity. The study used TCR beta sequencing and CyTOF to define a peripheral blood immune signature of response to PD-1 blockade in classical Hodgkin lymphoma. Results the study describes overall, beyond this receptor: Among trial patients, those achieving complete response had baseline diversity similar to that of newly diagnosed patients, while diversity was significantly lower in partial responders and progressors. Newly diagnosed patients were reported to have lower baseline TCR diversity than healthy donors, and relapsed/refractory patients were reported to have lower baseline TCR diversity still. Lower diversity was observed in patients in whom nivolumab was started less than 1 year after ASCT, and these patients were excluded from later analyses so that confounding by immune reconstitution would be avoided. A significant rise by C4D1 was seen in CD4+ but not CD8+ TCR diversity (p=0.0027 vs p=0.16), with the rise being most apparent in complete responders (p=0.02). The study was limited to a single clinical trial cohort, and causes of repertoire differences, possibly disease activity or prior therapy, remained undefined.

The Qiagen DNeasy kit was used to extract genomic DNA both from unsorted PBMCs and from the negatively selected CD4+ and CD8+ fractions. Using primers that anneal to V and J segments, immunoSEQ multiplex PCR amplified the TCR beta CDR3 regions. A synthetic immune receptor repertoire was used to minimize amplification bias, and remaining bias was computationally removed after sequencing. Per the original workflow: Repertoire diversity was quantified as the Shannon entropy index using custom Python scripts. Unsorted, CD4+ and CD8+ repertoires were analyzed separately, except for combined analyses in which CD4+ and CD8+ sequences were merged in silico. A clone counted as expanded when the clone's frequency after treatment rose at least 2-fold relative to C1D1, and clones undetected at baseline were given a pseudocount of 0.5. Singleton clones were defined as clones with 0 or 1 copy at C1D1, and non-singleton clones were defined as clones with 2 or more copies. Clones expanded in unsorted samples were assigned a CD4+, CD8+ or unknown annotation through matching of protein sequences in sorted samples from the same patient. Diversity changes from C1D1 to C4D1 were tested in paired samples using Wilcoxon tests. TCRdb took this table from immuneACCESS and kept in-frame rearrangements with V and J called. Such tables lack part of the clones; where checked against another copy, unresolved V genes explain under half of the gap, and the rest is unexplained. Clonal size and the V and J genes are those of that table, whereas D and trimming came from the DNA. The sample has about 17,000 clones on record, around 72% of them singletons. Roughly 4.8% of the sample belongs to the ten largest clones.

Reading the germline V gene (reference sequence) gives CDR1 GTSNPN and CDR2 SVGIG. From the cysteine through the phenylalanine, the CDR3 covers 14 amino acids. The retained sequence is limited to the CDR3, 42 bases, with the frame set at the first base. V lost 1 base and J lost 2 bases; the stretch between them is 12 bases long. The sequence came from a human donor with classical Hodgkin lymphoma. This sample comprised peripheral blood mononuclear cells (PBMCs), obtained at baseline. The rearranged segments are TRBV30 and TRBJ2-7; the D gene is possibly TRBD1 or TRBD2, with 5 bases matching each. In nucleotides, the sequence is TGTGCCTGGAGTGAAGGGACCATCGCCTACGAGCAGTACTTC. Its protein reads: CAWSEGTIAYEQYF.